These 6 T cell receptor beta chains were sequenced from one sample in a study of blood T cell repertoires in COVID-19. Some clones are missing from TCRdb's copy, which holds only in-frame ones; the method was immunoSEQ multiplex PCR. The sample includes fewer than 200,000 clones, approximately 82% of them seen just once. The sequencing sample was made of PBMCs or T cells enriched from blood (not recorded which). The receptors were sampled from a woman in her forties or fifties in a cohort exposed to, infected with or recovered from COVID-19 (not recorded which).

J is TRBJ2-5 and V is TRBV7-6; a possible D gene is TRBD2 (6 bases). The germline V gene has CDR1 SGHVS and CDR2 FNYEAQ. The CDR3 length is 15 residues. V was pared by 5 bases and J by 3 bases, with 16 bases between. This chain's CDR3 is CASSQLLAEKETQYF. The CDR3 region has the DNA TGTGCCAGCAGCCAACTACTAGCAGAAAAAGAGACCCAGTACTTC.

Here the CDR3 DNA reads TGTGCCAGCAGCGTAGAAATTTGGGAGGCGAGCGGGGGGGTTACGCAGTATTTT. Amino acid sequence: CASSVEIWEASGGVTQYF. The V call is TRBV9, the J call TRBJ2-3; 10 nucleotides match TRBD2. Germline assignment: CDR1 SGDLS and CDR2 YYNGEE. With 0 bases clipped from V and 8 bases from J, the junction kept 15 bases outside the gene matches. CDR3 length equals 18 residues.

This rearrangement joins TRBV6-5 to TRBJ2-5; 8 nucleotides agree with TRBD2. Germline CDR1 is MNHEY and CDR2 is SVGAGI. The junction had 11 bases not matched to a gene; V was cut back by 6 bases and J by 5 bases. The CDR3 is made up of 15 amino acids. CDR3 loop: CASRDTSGSAETQYF. The CDR3 nucleotides read TGTGCCAGCAGAGACACTAGCGGATCAGCGGAGACCCAGTACTTC.

The chain combines TRBV19 with TRBJ1-2; the match to TRBD1 covers 8 bases. CDR3 length equals 16 residues. V was clipped by 0 bases and J by 4 bases; unmatched bases: 7. From germline, CDR1 is LNHDA and CDR2 SQIVND (reference sequence). The CDR3 spells CASSIDFEGQAYGYTF. The CDR3 DNA is TGTGCCAGTAGTATAGATTTTGAGGGACAGGCCTATGGCTACACCTTC. The full variable domain, in which reference TRBV19 and TRBJ1-2 provide the parts outside the CDR3, is DGGITQSPKYLFRKEGQNVTLSCEQNLNHDAMYWYRQDPGQGLRLIYYSQIVNDFQKGDIAEGYSVSREKKESFPLTVTSAQKNPTAFYLCASSIDFEGQAYGYTFGSGTRLTVV.

The chain carries TRBV19 and TRBJ2-1, with D perhaps TRBD2 (5 bases). There are 17 residues in the CDR3. The V gene's germline CDR1 is LNHDA and CDR2 SQIVND (reference sequence). Trimming removed 5 bases from V and 0 bases from J, with 17 bases in between. CDR3 sequence: CASSEAGILSSYNEQFF. CDR3 DNA: TGTGCCAGTAGTGAAGCCGGGATTTTGAGCTCCTACAATGAGCAGTTCTTC. Based on the CDR3 plus reference TRBV19 and TRBJ2-1, the full variable domain is DGGITQSPKYLFRKEGQNVTLSCEQNLNHDAMYWYRQDPGQGLRLIYYSQIVNDFQKGDIAEGYSVSREKKESFPLTVTSAQKNPTAFYLCASSEAGILSSYNEQFFGPGTRLTVL.

V is TRBV18 and J is TRBJ1-4; 7 nucleotides align to TRBD1. The junction had 8 bases not matched to a gene; V was cut back by 5 bases and J by 5 bases. The CDR3 has 15 amino acids. Germline V gene sequence: CDR1 KGHSH, CDR2 LQKENI. For the CDR3, the DNA is TGTGCCAGCTCAAACGCCGGGACAGCAAATGAAAAACTGTTTTTT. Protein sequence: CASSNAGTANEKLFF.